This TCR beta chain was sequenced for a study of OX40 agonist ivuxolimab in advanced cancers. Study at large: Patients were dosed intravenously with ivuxolimab at 0.01 to 10 mg/kg every 2 weeks. Findings of the study overall: Relative to CD4+, CD8+ T cells held more expanded clones on average.

Repertoires were generated with immunoSEQ multiplex PCR, while TCRdb's copy carries only in-frame clones and drops some. The repertoire consists of about 58,000 clones, with about 90% occurring once and the leading ten covering 3% to 4.5%. Concerning this clone: The antigen is unknown.

V was clipped by 3 bases and J by 3 bases, with 17 bases between them. Germline V lookup: CDR1 SGHVS, CDR2 FQNEAQ. The CDR3 runs 16 residues. This receptor was identified in an adult with an advanced solid tumor such as melanoma, head and neck, liver or kidney cancer. This specimen consisted of CD4+ or CD8+ T cells sorted from blood, obtained in a trial of the OX40 agonist ivuxolimab. The J gene is TRBJ1-2, the V gene TRBV7-8, with a possible D match to TRBD1 (6 bases). CDR3 region: CASSFLGQGKDYGYTF. CDR3 coding DNA: TGTGCCAGCAGCTTTCTAGGGCAGGGGAAGGACTATGGCTACACCTTC.